Below are 26 T cell receptor beta chains sequenced from a single sample in a study of shared clonotypes between healthy human individuals. Using immunoSEQ multiplex PCR, the repertoire was profiled, and TCRdb retains in-frame clones only, with some absent. The data show roughly 410,000 clones, 95% to 97% seen once. Sequenced sample: memory CD8+ T cells sorted from blood. Subset noted: CD45RO+ cells pooled with CCR7-negative TemRA cells. These receptors were taken from a man under 40 in good health.

The V and J genes are TRBV9 and TRBJ2-5, with D maybe TRBD2 (5 bases). V dropped 0 bases and J dropped 4 bases, with 7 bases sitting between them. This CDR3 spans 13 amino acids. Germline values: CDR1 SGDLS, CDR2 YYNGEE. CDR3 region: CASSVASPETQYF. The CDR3 DNA follows: TGTGCCAGCAGCGTAGCTAGCCCAGAGACCCAGTACTTC.

This chain connects TRBV19 to TRBJ1-4; D is undetermined. CDR3 length: 13 residues. Trimming removed 2 bases from V and 7 bases from J, with 8 bases in between. The germline V gene has CDR1 LNHDA and CDR2 SQIVND (reference sequence). In DNA, the CDR3 is TGTGCCAGTAGTATATCCGAAGGTGAAAAACTGTTTTTT. Its protein product is CASSISEGEKLFF.

The rearrangement links TRBV5-4 to TRBJ2-5, with D unclear. The germline V gene has CDR1 SGHNT and CDR2 YYREEE (reference sequence). V lost 2 bases to trimming and J lost 1 base, with 9 bases between them. The CDR3 is made up of 14 amino acids. In nucleotides, the CDR3 is TGTGCCAGCAGCTTAGAACGGGCCCAAGAGACCCAGTACTTC. It encodes CASSLERAQETQYF.

V usage is TRBV19 and J usage is TRBJ2-7, with 9 nucleotides matching TRBD2. The V segment lost 9 bases and the J segment 5 bases; nucleotides outside the gene matches: 11. This CDR3 is built from 14 residues. CDR1 and CDR2 (germline): LNHDA, SQIVND (reference sequence). For the CDR3, the DNA is TGTGCCAGCCGCTCCGGGACTAGCCAGCACGAGCAGTACTTC. It translates to CASRSGTSQHEQYF. Full variable domain (remainder filled in from reference TRBV19 and TRBJ2-7): DGGITQSPKYLFRKEGQNVTLSCEQNLNHDAMYWYRQDPGQGLRLIYYSQIVNDFQKGDIAEGYSVSREKKESFPLTVTSAQKNPTAFYLCASRSGTSQHEQYFGPGTRLTVT.

V and J are TRBV5-6 and TRBJ2-5; a possible D gene is TRBD1 (6 bases). This CDR3 has 12 amino acids. Trimming took 4 bases from V and 3 from J, leaving 7 bases between them. Germline V gene data show CDR1 as SGHDT and CDR2 as YYEEEE. The CDR3 here is CASSRTEETQYF. The CDR3 region has the DNA TGTGCCAGCAGCCGGACAGAAGAGACCCAGTACTTC.

The rearrangement joins TRBV30 to TRBJ2-5; TRBD2 is a possible D gene (6 bases). Germline lookup yields CDR1 GTSNPN and CDR2 SVGIG (reference sequence). This CDR3 is 13 amino acids long. Trimming removed 7 bases from V and 3 bases from J, with 15 bases in between. The CDR3, as DNA: TGTGCCTTTAGCGGTGATACGAAAGAGACCCAGTACTTC. Translating gives CAFSGDTKETQYF.

V usage is TRBV25-1 and J usage is TRBJ2-1; tentatively, D is TRBD1 (6 bases). The length of the CDR3 is 13 residues. V lost 1 base to trimming and J lost 5 bases, with 6 bases between them. CDR1 is MGHDK and CDR2 is SYGVNS in the germline V gene. The CDR3 DNA sequence: TGTGCCAGCAGTGAATCAGGGGACAATGAGCAGTTCTTC. This codes for CASSESGDNEQFF. The variable domain in full, with the rest retrieved from reference TRBV25-1 and TRBJ2-1, is EADIYQTPRYLVIGTGKKITLECSQTMGHDKMYWYQQDPGMELHLIHYSYGVNSTEKGDLSSESTVSRIRTEHFPLTLESARPSHTSQYLCASSESGDNEQFFGPGTRLTVL.

The genes are TRBV27 and TRBJ2-1; 9 positions agree with TRBD2. Germline trimming cut 3 bases from V and 6 bases from J; bases unmatched to any gene: 9. CDR3 length: 16 amino acids. Per the germline V gene, CDR1 is MNHEY and CDR2 is SMNVEV (reference sequence). CDR3: CASSFRGSGRFNEQFF. DNA for the CDR3: TGTGCCAGCAGTTTTCGGGGTAGCGGGAGATTCAATGAGCAGTTCTTC.

The chain employs TRBV7-6 and TRBJ2-2, with TRBD2 matching over 14 bases. Germline V CDR1 and CDR2: SGHVS, FNYEAQ. The CDR3 runs 15 residues. After removal of 5 bases from V and 6 bases from J, the junction contained 2 bases not matched to a gene. The CDR3 bases are TGTGCCAGCAGCACGGGACTAGCGGGAGCCGGGGAGCTGTTTTTT. It yields the protein CASSTGLAGAGELFF.

This clone is a singleton in its sample. This chain links TRBV6-5 with TRBJ2-1, with D uncertain. The CDR3 has 14 amino acids. The V end lost 5 bases, the J end lost 2 bases, and 10 bases lay between the germline ends. Germline CDR1 reads MNHEY; CDR2 reads SVGAGI. The DNA of the CDR3 is TGTGCCAGCAGTCCCATTAGGCCCTACAATGAGCAGTTCTTC. Residues: CASSPIRPYNEQFF.

A single count supports this clone. The CDR3 DNA sequence: TGCAGCGTTGTAAGGACTAGCAGCAAAACCGGGGAGCTGTTTTTT. It encodes CSVVRTSSKTGELFF. This rearrangement joins TRBV29-1 to TRBJ2-2; 8 bases agree with TRBD2. Trimming cost V 4 bases and J 5 bases; bases outside gene matches: 9. In germline, CDR1 is SQVTM, CDR2 ANQGSEA. The CDR3 sequence is 15 residues long.

The V and J genes are TRBV5-1 and TRBJ2-3; TRBD2 matches at 8 bases. The J segment lost 2 bases and the V segment lost 0 bases, leaving 11 bases of the junction unmatched. The CDR3 has 18 amino acids. The germline gives CDR1 SGHRS, CDR2 YFSETQ. The CDR3 DNA is TGCGCCAGCAGCTTGGGCGGGAGGACCGTCTCAATCACAGATACGCAGTATTTT. It yields the protein CASSLGGRTVSITDTQYF.

On this clone: This CDR3 is also generated by other DNA sequences in the sample. The chain uses TRBV5-1 and TRBJ2-1; a possible D gene is TRBD2 (5 bases). V dropped 0 bases and J dropped 7 bases, with 5 bases sitting between them. Germline V gene data show CDR1 as SGHRS and CDR2 as YFSETQ. CDR3 length: 12 amino acids. CDR3 DNA: TGCGCCAGCAGCTTGGCGGGGAATGAGCAGTTCTTC. Protein: CASSLAGNEQFF.

Details on this clone: Different DNA sequences within this sample yield the same CDR3. CDR3 loop: CASSPDRSSYEQYF. CDR3 DNA sequence: TGTGCCAGCTCCCCCGACAGGAGCTCCTACGAGCAGTACTTC. V usage is TRBV18 and J usage is TRBJ2-7; D might be TRBD1 (6 bases). Germline V CDR1 and CDR2: KGHSH, LQKENI. This CDR3 spans 14 amino acids. V lost 6 bases and J 0 bases, leaving 12 bases between the germline ends. The variable domain in full, completed from reference TRBV18 and TRBJ2-7, reads NAGVMQNPRHLVRRRGQEARLRCSPMKGHSHVYWYRQLPEEGLKFMVYLQKENIIDESGMPKERFSAEFPKEGPSILRIQQVVRGDSAAYFCASSPDRSSYEQYFGPGTRLTVT.

The chain recombines TRBV10-2 with TRBJ2-1; the match to TRBD1 covers 10 bases. CDR3 size: 13 residues. The V and J ends lost 3 bases and 14 bases, in that order; junction bases with no gene match: 7. Germline V CDR1 and CDR2: WSHSY, SAAADI. CDR3 DNA: TGCGCCAGCAGTGAAGTTGAAGGACAGGGGGAGTTCTTC. Amino acids: CASSEVEGQGEFF.

The genes are TRBV6-1 and TRBJ2-5; no clear D gene. The CDR3 is 13 amino acids. Germline lookup yields CDR1 MNHNS and CDR2 SASEGT. V was pared by 8 bases and J by 3 bases, with 13 bases between. The CDR3 DNA sequence: TGTGCCAGCTCCTCGGGCCAGAAAGAGACCCAGTACTTC. Its translation: CASSSGQKETQYF.

V gene TRBV4-1 combines with J gene TRBJ2-4, with D perhaps TRBD2 (5 bases). The germline V gene encodes CDR1 MGHRA and CDR2 YSYEKL. Trimming removed 3 bases at V and 2 bases at J, with 23 bases between. The CDR3 has 19 amino acids. CDR3 loop: CASSHAALLARLPKNIQYF. CDR3 sequence (DNA): TGCGCCAGCAGCCACGCCGCCCTTTTAGCGCGGCTACCCAAAAACATTCAGTACTTC.

The chain has TRBV19 and TRBJ2-1, with 7 bases fitting TRBD2. V shed 0 bases, J shed 2 bases, and the junction held 10 bases outside the gene matches. Germline V gene data show CDR1 as LNHDA and CDR2 as SQIVND (reference sequence). The length of the CDR3 is 18 residues. This chain's CDR3 is CASSIEFRAGVPYNEQFF. The CDR3 coding sequence is TGTGCCAGTAGTATAGAATTCCGGGCGGGAGTCCCCTACAATGAGCAGTTCTTC.

The genes are TRBV2 and TRBJ1-3, with D possibly being TRBD1 (5 bases). V was cut by 4 bases and J by 4 bases, with 8 bases left in between. This CDR3 comprises 13 residues. Per the germline V gene, CDR1 is SNHLY and CDR2 is FYNNEI. CDR3 sequence (DNA): TGTGCCAGCAGTGCAGACAGCGGAAACACCATATATTTT. It encodes CASSADSGNTIYF.

The chain combines TRBV6-5 with TRBJ1-3; no clear D gene. Germline V gives CDR1 MNHEY, CDR2 SVGAGI. V was clipped by 6 bases and J by 8 bases, with 14 bases between them. The CDR3 totals 13 residues. CDR3 coding DNA: TGTGCCAGCAGGCCGGCGGCGACGGACACCATATATTTT. It specifies CASRPAATDTIYF.

The gene calls are TRBV7-9 and TRBJ1-5; D not resolved. The CDR3 has 17 amino acids. From germline, CDR1 is SEHNR and CDR2 FQNEAQ (reference sequence). V was clipped by 3 bases and J by 3 bases, with 18 bases between them. CDR3 in amino acids: CASSFSGEAGYNQPQHF. The CDR3 bases are TGTGCCAGCAGCTTCAGTGGGGAAGCAGGATACAATCAGCCCCAGCATTTT. Full variable domain (missing parts from reference TRBV7-9 and TRBJ1-5): DTGVSQNPRHKITKRGQNVTFRCDPISEHNRLYWYRQTLGQGPEFLTYFQNEAQLEKSRLLSDRFSAERPKGSFSTLEIQRTEQGDSAMYLCASSFSGEAGYNQPQHFGDGTRLSIL.

V usage is TRBV30 and J usage is TRBJ1-1; D gene ambiguous. V was shortened by 1 base and J by 5 bases, with 8 bases between the two germline ends. The germline gives CDR1 GTSNPN, CDR2 SVGIG (reference sequence). The length of the CDR3 is 12 residues. The CDR3 protein is CAWSDGRTEAFF. In DNA form, the CDR3 reads TGTGCCTGGAGTGACGGGAGAACTGAAGCTTTCTTT.

Only one count was recorded for this clone. The chain carries TRBV6-1 and TRBJ2-7; 7 bases are shared with TRBD1. This CDR3 comprises 14 residues. CDR1 is MNHNS and CDR2 is SASEGT in the germline V gene. The V segment lost 3 bases and the J segment 2 bases; nucleotides outside the gene matches: 4. CDR3 nucleotide sequence: TGTGCCAGCAGTGAGGACAGGCCGCCCTACGAGCAGTACTTC. This translates into CASSEDRPPYEQYF.

The CDR3 DNA sequence: TGTGCCAGCAGCTTAGGAGCAGGGGGCGCGGAGACCCAGTACTTC. This encodes CASSLGAGGAETQYF. The V gene is TRBV7-2, the J gene TRBJ2-5; 8 nucleotides line up with TRBD1. The ends lost 1 base at V and 5 bases at J; junction bases unmatched: 6. CDR1 and CDR2 (germline): SGHTA, FQGNSA. The CDR3 extends over 15 amino acids.

This sequence joins TRBV5-4 and TRBJ2-7; D unresolved. Trimming pared 2 bases from V and 4 bases from J, leaving 13 bases between. The CDR3 is 14 amino acids. Germline V gives CDR1 SGHNT, CDR2 YYREEE (reference sequence). For the CDR3, the DNA is TGTGCCAGCAGCTTCCAATTCGGGCAATACGAGCAGTACTTC. It specifies CASSFQFGQYEQYF.

The rearrangement joins TRBV19 to TRBJ2-3, with 8 positions matching TRBD2. CDR3 length: 13 residues. V gave up 11 bases and J gave up 7 bases; unmatched junction bases: 11. Germline CDR1 reads LNHDA; CDR2 reads SQIVND (reference sequence). CDR3 protein: CASSGTSENTQYF. The CDR3 region has the DNA TGTGCCTCGTCCGGGACTAGTGAAAATACGCAGTATTTT. The variable domain in full, completed from reference TRBV19 and TRBJ2-3, reads DGGITQSPKYLFRKEGQNVTLSCEQNLNHDAMYWYRQDPGQGLRLIYYSQIVNDFQKGDIAEGYSVSREKKESFPLTVTSAQKNPTAFYLCASSGTSENTQYFGPGTRLTVL.